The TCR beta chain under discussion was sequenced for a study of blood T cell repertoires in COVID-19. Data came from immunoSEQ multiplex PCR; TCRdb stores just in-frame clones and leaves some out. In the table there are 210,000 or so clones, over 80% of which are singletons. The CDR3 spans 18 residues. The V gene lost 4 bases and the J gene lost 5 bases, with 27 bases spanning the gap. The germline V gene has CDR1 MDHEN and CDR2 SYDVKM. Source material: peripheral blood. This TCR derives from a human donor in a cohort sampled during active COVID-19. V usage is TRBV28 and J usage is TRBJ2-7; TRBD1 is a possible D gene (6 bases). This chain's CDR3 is CASSSLGTYQLYRDEQYF. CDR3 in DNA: TGTGCCAGCAGTTCCTTAGGCACGTATCAGCTGTACAGGGACGAGCAGTACTTC.